This entry describes one T cell receptor beta chain. Original processing notes: Using reference gene primer amplification, nucleated cell counts were estimated. The protocol was immunoSEQ multiplex PCR, while the TCRdb copy is restricted to in-frame clones and leaves out a portion. The D gene and trimming were derived from the DNA, and the V and J assignments and clone size from that table. The top ten hold roughly 6% of the sample, which has tens of thousands of clones, 88% seen once. This sample was taken from a study of blood T cell repertoires in COVID-19. Study summary: COVID-19 samples from acute and convalescent phases originated in the United States, Italy and Spain. In each case, the material was cDNA or gDNA derived from T cells, B-cell-depleted T cells, or PBMCs.

Trimming took off 6 bases at V and 0 bases at J, with 14 bases between the two ends. This CDR3 region has 14 residues. Germline loops: CDR1 SQVTM, CDR2 ANQGSEA. The receptor was derived from a man aged 45-65 years with active COVID-19. V gene TRBV29-1 combines with J gene TRBJ1-1; D remains ambiguous. Sequencing was carried out using peripheral blood. The CDR3 DNA follows: TGCAGCGTGTACAGCCGATTTATGAACACTGAAGCTTTCTTT. Residues: CSVYSRFMNTEAFF.